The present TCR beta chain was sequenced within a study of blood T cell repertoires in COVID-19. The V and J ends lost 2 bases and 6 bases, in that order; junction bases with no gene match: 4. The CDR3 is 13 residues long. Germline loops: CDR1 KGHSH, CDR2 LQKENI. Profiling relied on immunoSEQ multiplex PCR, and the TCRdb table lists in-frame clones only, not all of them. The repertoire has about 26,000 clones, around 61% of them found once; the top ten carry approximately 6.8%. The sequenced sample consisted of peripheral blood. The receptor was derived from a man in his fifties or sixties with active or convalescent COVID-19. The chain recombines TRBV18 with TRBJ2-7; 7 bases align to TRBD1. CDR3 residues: CASSPGAGGEQYF. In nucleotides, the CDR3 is TGTGCCAGCTCACCAGGGGCAGGGGGCGAGCAGTACTTC.